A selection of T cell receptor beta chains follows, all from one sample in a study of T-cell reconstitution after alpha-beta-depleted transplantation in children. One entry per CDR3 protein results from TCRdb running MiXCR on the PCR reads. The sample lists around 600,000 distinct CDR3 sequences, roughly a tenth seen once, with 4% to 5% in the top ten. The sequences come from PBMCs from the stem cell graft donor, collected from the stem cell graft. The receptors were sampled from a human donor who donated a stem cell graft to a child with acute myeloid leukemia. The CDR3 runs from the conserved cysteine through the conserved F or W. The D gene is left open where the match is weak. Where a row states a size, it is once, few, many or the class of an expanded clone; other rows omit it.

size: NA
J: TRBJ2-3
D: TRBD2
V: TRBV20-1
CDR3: CSARGEGTDTQYF
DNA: TGCAGTGCTAGGGGGGAGGGGACAGATACGCAGTATTTT

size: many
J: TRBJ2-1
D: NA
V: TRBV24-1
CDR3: CATSDLRYGEQFF
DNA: TGTGCCACCAGTGATTTGCGGTACGGTGAGCAGTTCTTC

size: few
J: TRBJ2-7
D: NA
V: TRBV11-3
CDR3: CASSRGASSYEQYF
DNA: TGTGCCAGCAGCCGGGGAGCTAGCTCCTACGAGCAGTACTTC

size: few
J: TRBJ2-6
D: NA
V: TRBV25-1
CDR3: CASSAGANVLTF
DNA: TGTGCCAGCAGTGCTGGGGCCAACGTCCTGACTTTC

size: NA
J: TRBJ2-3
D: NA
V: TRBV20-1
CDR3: CSAPSRAGDTQYF
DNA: TGCAGTGCTCCCTCACGAGCGGGAGATACGCAGTATTTT

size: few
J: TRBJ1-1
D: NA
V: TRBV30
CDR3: CAWSVGSNTEAFF
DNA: TGTGCCTGGAGTGTAGGTAGCAACACTGAAGCTTTCTTT

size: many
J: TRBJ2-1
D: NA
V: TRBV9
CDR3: CASSVAIQNNEQFF
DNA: TGTGCCAGCAGCGTAGCTATTCAGAACAATGAGCAGTTCTTC

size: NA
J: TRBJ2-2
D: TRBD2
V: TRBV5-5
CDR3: CASSTGLAGLNTGELFF
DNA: TGTGCCAGCAGCACGGGACTAGCGGGCCTCAACACCGGGGAGCTGTTTTTT

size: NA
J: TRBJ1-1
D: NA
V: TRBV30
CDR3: CAWSFLNTEAFF
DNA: TGTGCCTGGAGTTTCCTGAACACTGAAGCTTTCTTT

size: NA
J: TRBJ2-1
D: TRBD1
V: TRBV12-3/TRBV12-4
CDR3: CASSFGTGNNEQFF
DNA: TGTGCCAGCAGTTTTGGGACAGGGAACAATGAGCAGTTCTTC

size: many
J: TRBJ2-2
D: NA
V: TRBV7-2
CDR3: CASSLDGGNIGELFF
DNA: TGTGCCAGCAGCTTAGACGGTGGGAATATCGGGGAGCTGTTTTTT

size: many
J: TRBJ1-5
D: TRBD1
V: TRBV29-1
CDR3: CSVADRTGSQPQHF
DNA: TGCAGCGTTGCGGACAGGACAGGTAGTCAGCCCCAGCATTTT

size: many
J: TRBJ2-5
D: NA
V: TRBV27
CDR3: CASSSTEGQETQYF
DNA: TGTGCCAGCAGTAGTACGGAGGGTCAAGAGACCCAGTACTTC

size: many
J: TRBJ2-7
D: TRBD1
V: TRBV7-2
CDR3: CASSGRDRETYEQYF
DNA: TGTGCCAGCAGCGGCCGGGACAGGGAGACCTACGAGCAGTACTTC

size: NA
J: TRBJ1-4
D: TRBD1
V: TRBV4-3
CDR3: CASSQGTETGEEKLFF
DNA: TGCGCCAGCAGCCAAGGCACCGAGACAGGGGAGGAAAAACTGTTTTTT

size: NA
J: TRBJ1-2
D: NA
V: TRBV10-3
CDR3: CAARGLGSGGYTF
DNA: TGTGCCGCCCGTGGCTTGGGGTCGGGGGGCTACACCTTC

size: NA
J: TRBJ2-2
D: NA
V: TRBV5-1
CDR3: CASSLQGRNTGELFF
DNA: TGCGCCAGCAGCCTCCAAGGCAGAAACACCGGGGAGCTGTTTTTT

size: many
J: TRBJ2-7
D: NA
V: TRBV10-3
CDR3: CAIRRDGEQYF
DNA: TGTGCCATCAGACGCGACGGGGAGCAGTACTTC

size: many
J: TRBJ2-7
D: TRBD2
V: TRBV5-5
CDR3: CASSFSRTSGSYEQYF
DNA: TGTGCCAGCAGCTTTTCCAGGACTAGCGGATCCTACGAGCAGTACTTC

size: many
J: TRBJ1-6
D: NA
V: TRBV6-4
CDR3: CASSDRVDSPLHF
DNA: TGTGCCAGCAGTGACAGGGTTGATTCACCCCTCCACTTT

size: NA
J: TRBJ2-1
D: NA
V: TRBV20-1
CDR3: CSASLGLARFSEQFF
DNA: TGCAGTGCTAGTTTGGGGCTAGCGCGTTTTAGTGAGCAGTTCTTC

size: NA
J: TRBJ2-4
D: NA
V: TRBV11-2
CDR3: CASSLTPAKNSQYF
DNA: TGTGCCAGCAGCTTGACCCCAGCCAAAAACAGTCAGTACTTC

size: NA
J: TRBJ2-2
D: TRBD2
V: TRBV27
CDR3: CASSQGLAGGPGELFF
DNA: TGTGCCAGCAGTCAGGGACTAGCGGGAGGGCCCGGGGAGCTGTTTTTT

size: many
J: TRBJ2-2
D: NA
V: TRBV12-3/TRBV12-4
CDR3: CASMVPYTGELFF
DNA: TGTGCCAGCATGGTACCTTACACCGGGGAGCTGTTTTTT

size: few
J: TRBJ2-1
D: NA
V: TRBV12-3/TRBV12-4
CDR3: CASSLLRADEQFF
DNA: TGTGCCAGCAGTTTGTTAAGGGCCGATGAGCAGTTCTTC

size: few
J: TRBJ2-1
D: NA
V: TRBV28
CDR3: CASSLVGPAARPGEQFF
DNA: TGTGCCAGCAGTTTAGTGGGACCGGCGGCCCGACCCGGTGAGCAGTTCTTC

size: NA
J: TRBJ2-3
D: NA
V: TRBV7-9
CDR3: CASSAPGNIGGDTQYF
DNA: TGTGCCAGCAGCGCTCCAGGGAATATTGGGGGAGATACGCAGTATTTT

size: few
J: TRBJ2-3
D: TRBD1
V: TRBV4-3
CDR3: CASSQVGTGTDTQYF
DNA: TGCGCCAGCAGCCAAGTTGGGACAGGAACAGATACGCAGTATTTT

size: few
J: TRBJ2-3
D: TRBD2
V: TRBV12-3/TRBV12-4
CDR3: CALRGGQRLAGRTDTQYF
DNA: TGTGCCCTCAGGGGGGGACAGCGACTAGCGGGACGCACAGATACGCAGTATTTT

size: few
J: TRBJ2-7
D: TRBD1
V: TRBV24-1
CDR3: CATSDTTGQSSYEQYF
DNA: TGTGCCACCAGTGATACGACAGGGCAGAGCTCCTACGAGCAGTACTTC

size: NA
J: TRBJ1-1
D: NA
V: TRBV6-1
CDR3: CASFAVNTEAFF
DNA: TGTGCCAGCTTCGCAGTAAACACTGAAGCTTTCTTT

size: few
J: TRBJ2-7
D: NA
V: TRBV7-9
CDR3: CASSPPGLLVEQYF
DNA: TGTGCCAGCAGTCCTCCGGGACTCCTTGTCGAGCAGTACTTC

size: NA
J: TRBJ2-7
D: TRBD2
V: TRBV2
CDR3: CASSEVLLAGVVGGEQYF
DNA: TGTGCCAGCAGTGAAGTATTGCTAGCGGGAGTAGTGGGCGGCGAGCAGTACTTC

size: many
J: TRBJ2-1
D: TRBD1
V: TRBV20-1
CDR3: CSADRGRGYNEQFF
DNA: TGCAGTGCCGACAGGGGGCGCGGCTACAATGAGCAGTTCTTC

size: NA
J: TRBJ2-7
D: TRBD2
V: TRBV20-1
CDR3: CSAPNAPQRGTYEQYF
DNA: TGCAGTGCTCCAAATGCCCCCCAGCGGGGGACCTACGAGCAGTACTTC

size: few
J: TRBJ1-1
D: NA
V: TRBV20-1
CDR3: CSTYDAGRREWTEAFF
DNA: TGCAGTACATACGACGCGGGACGCCGGGAGTGGACTGAAGCTTTCTTT

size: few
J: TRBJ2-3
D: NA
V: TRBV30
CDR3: CAWAYDSRQYF
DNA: TGTGCCTGGGCCTACGACTCAAGGCAGTATTTT

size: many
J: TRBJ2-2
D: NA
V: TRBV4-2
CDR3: CASSRGGRSNTGELFF
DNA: TGTGCCAGCAGCCGGGGGGGCCGATCGAACACCGGGGAGCTGTTTTTT

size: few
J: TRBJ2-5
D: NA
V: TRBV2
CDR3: CASSEAGPNF
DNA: TGTGCCAGCAGTGAAGCGGGGCCTAACTTC

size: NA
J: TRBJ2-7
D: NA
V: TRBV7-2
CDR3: CASSFTRSPEQYF
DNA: TGTGCCAGCAGCTTCACTCGATCCCCCGAGCAGTACTTC

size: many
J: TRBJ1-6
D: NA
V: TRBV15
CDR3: CATRSGDLNSPLHF
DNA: TGTGCCACTCGGTCGGGGGATTTGAATTCACCCCTCCACTTT

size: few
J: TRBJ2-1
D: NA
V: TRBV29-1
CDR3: CSVEVRDEQFF
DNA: TGCAGCGTTGAAGTCCGGGATGAGCAGTTCTTC

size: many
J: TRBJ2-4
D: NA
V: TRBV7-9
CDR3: CASSVALGKNIQYF
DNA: TGTGCCAGCAGCGTAGCGTTAGGCAAAAACATTCAGTACTTC

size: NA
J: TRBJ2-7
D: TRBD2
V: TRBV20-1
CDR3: CSALGSGRTKYEQYF
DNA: TGCAGTGCTCTAGGTAGCGGGAGGACGAAGTACGAGCAGTACTTC

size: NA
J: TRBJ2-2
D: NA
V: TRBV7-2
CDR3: CASSLSWTGELFF
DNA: TGTGCCAGCAGCTTATCGTGGACCGGGGAGCTGTTTTTT

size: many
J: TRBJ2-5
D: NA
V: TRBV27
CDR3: CASSLIGAKKETQYF
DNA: TGTGCCAGCAGTTTAATAGGGGCCAAGAAAGAGACCCAGTACTTC

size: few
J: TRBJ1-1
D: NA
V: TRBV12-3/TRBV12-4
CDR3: CASSLDTVNTEAFF
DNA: TGTGCCAGCAGTTTAGACACCGTGAACACTGAAGCTTTCTTT

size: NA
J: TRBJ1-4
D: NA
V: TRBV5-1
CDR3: CASSLQPASEKLFF
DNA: TGCGCCAGCAGCCTTCAACCGGCCAGTGAAAAACTGTTTTTT

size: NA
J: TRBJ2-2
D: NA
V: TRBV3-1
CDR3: CAGSQDHGELFF
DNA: TGTGCCGGCAGCCAAGATCACGGGGAGCTGTTTTTT

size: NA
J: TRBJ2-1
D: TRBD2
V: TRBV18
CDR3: CASSPGGGRANEQFF
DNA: TGTGCCAGCTCACCAGGAGGCGGGAGGGCCAATGAGCAGTTCTTC

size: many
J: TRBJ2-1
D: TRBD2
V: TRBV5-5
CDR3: CASSPGLAGVEEFF
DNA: TGTGCCAGCAGCCCGGGACTAGCGGGAGTCGAGGAGTTCTTC

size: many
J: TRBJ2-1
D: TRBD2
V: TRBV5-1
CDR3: CASSLLADHYNEQFF
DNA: TGCGCCAGCAGCCTTCTAGCGGACCACTACAATGAGCAGTTCTTC

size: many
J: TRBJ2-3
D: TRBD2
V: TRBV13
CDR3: CASSLGTRLAGVTGPDTQYF
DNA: TGTGCCAGCAGCTTAGGAACGAGACTAGCGGGAGTTACGGGGCCAGATACGCAGTATTTT

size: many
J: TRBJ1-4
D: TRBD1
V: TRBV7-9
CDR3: CASSLGLTGTEGKLFF
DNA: TGTGCCAGCAGCTTAGGACTGACAGGGACCGAGGGAAAACTGTTTTTT

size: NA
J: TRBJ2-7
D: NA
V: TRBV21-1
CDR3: CVGSSYEQYF
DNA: TGTGTCGGAAGCTCCTACGAGCAGTACTTC

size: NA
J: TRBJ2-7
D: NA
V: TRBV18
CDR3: CASSPPGQDYEQYF
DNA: TGTGCCAGCTCACCACCGGGTCAAGATTACGAGCAGTACTTC

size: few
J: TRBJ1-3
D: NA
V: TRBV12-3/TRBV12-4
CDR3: CATTDFGRGTSGNTIYF
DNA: TGTGCCACCACCGACTTTGGCAGGGGAACATCCGGAAACACCATATATTTT

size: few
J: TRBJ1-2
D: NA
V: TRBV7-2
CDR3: CASSLYARGVLGYGYTF
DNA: TGTGCCAGCAGCTTATACGCGCGGGGAGTCTTAGGGTATGGCTACACCTTC

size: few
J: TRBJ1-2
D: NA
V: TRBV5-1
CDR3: CASSPGQFNYGYTF
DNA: TGCGCCAGCAGCCCAGGACAGTTTAACTATGGCTACACCTTC